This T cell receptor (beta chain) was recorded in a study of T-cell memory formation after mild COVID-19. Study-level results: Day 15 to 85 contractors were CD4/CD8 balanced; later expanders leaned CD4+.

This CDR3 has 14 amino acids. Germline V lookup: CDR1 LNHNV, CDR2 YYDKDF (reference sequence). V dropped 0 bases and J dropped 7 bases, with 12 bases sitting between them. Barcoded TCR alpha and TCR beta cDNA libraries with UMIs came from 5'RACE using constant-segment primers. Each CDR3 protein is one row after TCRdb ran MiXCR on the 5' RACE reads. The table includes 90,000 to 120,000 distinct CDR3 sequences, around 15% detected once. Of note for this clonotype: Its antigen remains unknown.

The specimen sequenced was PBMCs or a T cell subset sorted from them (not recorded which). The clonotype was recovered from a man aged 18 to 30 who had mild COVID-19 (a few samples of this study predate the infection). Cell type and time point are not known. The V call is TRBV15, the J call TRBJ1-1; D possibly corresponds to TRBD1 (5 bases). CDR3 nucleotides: TGTGCCACCAGCAGAGATCAGGGCCGTGGTGAAGCTTTCTTT. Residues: CATSRDQGRGEAFF.